This T cell receptor beta chain was documented in a study of T cells after yellow fever vaccination. Study-wide results and limits: A small share of clonotypes appeared in both CD4 and CD8 compartments.

Germline values: CDR1 SGHTA, CDR2 FQGTGA. The length of the CDR3 is 14 residues. The germline V and J ends were trimmed by 2 bases and 5 bases, with 9 bases remaining between them. MiXCR, run by TCRdb on the 5' RACE reads, gives a single entry per CDR3 protein. The sample includes about 110,000 distinct CDR3 sequences, under 9% of them seen just once. This clonotype has at least ten counts. Its target is not known. The starting material was CD8+ T cells sorted from PBMCs, obtained 45 days after the yellow fever booster vaccination. V and J are TRBV7-3 and TRBJ2-2; D might be TRBD1 (7 bases). This sequence was found in a man aged 25-40 years who received the YFV17D yellow fever vaccine. The CDR3: CASSLPGGTGELFF. CDR3 bases: TGTGCCAGCAGCTTACCAGGGGGGACCGGGGAGCTGTTTTTT.